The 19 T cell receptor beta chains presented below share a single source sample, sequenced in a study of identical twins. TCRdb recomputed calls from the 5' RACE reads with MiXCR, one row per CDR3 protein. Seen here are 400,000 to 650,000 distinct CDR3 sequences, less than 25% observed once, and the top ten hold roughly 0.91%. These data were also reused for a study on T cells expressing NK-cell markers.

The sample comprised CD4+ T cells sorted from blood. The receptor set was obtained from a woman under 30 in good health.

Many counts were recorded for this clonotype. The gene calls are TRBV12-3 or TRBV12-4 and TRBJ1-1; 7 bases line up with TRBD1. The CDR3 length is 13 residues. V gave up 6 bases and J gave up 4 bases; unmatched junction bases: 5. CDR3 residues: CASSYRGFTEAFF. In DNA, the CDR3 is TGTGCCAGCAGCTACAGGGGATTCACTGAAGCTTTCTTT.

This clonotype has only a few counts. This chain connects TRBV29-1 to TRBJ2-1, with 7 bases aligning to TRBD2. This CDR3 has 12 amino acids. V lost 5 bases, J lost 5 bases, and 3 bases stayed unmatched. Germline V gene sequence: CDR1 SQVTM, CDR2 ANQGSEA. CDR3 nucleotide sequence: TGCAGCGTTTCGGGAGGTGACAATGAGCAGTTCTTC. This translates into CSVSGGDNEQFF.

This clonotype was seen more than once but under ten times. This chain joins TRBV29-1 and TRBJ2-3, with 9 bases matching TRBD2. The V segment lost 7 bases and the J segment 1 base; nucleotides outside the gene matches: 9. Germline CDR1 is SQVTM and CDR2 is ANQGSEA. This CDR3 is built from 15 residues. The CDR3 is CSAKGIAGGTDTQYF. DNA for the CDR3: TGCAGCGCAAAGGGAATAGCGGGGGGCACAGATACGCAGTATTTT.

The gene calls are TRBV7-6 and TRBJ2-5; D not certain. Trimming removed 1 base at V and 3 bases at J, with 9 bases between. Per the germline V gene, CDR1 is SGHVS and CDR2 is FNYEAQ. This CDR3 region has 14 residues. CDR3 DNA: TGTGCCAGCAGCTTAGGTAGAGGCAAAGAGACCCAGTACTTC. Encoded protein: CASSLGRGKETQYF.

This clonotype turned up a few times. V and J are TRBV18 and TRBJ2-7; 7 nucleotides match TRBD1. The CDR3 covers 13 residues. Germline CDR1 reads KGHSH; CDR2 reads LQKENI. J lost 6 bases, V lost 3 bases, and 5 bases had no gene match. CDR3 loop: CASSPGQYPEQYF. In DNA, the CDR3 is TGTGCCAGCTCACCGGGACAGTACCCCGAGCAGTACTTC.

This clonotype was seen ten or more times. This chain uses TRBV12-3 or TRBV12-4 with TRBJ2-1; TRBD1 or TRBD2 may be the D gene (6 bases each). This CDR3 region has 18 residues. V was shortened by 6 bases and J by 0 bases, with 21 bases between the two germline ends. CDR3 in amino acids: CASSLASGGRSSYNEQFF. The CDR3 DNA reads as TGTGCCAGCAGCCTGGCCTCCGGGGGCCGAAGCTCCTACAATGAGCAGTTCTTC.

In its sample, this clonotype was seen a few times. This chain's CDR3 is CARSPSQFF. The CDR3 nucleotides are TGTGCCCGAAGTCCGTCCCAGTTCTTC. V gene TRBV2 combines with J gene TRBJ2-1; D is unclear. Germline lookup yields CDR1 SNHLY and CDR2 FYNNEI. V shed 11 bases and J shed 13 bases, with 12 bases lying between them. The CDR3 is made up of 9 amino acids.

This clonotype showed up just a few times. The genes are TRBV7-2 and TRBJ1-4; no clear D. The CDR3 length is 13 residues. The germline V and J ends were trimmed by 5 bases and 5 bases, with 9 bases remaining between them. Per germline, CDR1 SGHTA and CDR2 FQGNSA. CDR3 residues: CASSLNPNEKLFF. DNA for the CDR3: TGTGCCAGCAGCCTCAATCCCAATGAAAAACTGTTTTTT. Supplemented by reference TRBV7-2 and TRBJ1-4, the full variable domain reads GAGVSQSPSNKVTEKGKDVELRCDPISGHTALYWYRQSLGQGLEFLIYFQGNSAPDKSGLPSDRFSAERTGGSVSTLTIQRTQQEDSAVYLCASSLNPNEKLFFGSGTQLSVL.

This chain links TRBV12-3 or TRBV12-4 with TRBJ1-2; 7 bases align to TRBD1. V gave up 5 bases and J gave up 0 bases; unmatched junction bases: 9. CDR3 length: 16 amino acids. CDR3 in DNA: TGTGCCAGCAGTCCCCTCGGGACAGCTGCTAACTATGGCTACACCTTC. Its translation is CASSPLGTAANYGYTF.

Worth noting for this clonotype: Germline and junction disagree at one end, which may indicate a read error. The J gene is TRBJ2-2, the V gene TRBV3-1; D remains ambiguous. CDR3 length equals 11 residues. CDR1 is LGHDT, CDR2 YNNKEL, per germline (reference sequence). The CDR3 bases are TGTGCCAGCAGCCCTCAGACGAGATGGGTTTTT. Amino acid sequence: CASSPQTRWVF. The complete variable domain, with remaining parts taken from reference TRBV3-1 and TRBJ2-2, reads DTAVSQTPKYLVTQMGNDKSIKCEQNLGHDTMYWYKQDSKKFLKIMFSYNNKELIINETVPNRFSPKSPDKAHLNLHINSLELGDSAVYFCASSPQTRWVFGEGSRLTVL.

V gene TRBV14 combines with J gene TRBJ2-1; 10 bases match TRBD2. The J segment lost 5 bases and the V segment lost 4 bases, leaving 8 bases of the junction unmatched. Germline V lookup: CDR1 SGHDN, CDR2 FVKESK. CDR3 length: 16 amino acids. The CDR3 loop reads CASSLSGRVSNNEQFF. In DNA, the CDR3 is TGTGCCAGCAGCCTCAGCGGGAGGGTGAGCAACAATGAGCAGTTCTTC.

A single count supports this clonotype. DNA of the CDR3: TGTGCCAGCAGTACTCCAGGGGGCGCTGAAGCTTTCTTT. Its protein is CASSTPGGAEAFF. The gene calls are TRBV6-5 and TRBJ1-1; 8 bases are shared with TRBD1. Germline V gene sequence: CDR1 MNHEY, CDR2 SVGAGI. V dropped 5 bases and J dropped 6; count of bases not matched to a gene: 5. The CDR3 length is 13 residues.

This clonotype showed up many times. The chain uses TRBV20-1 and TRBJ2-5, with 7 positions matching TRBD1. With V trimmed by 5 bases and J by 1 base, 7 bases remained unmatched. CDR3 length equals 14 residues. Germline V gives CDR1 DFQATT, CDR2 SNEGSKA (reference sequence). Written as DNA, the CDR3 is TGCAGTGCTTCGACAGGGTCTACCCAAGAGACCCAGTACTTC. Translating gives CSASTGSTQETQYF.

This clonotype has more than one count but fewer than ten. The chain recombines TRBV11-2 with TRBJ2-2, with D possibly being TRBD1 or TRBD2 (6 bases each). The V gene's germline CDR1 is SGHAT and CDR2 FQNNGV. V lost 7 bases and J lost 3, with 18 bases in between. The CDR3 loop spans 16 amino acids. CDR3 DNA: TGTGCCAGCACCCTTTTGGGGGGACATGACACCGGGGAGCTGTTTTTT. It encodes CASTLLGGHDTGELFF.

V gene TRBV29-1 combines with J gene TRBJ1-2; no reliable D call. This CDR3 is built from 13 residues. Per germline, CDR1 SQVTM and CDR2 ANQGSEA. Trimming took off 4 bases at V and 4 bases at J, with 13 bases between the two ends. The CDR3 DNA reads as TGCAGCGTTGCCAGAGCGGCAAGCTATGGCTACACCTTC. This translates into CSVARAASYGYTF.

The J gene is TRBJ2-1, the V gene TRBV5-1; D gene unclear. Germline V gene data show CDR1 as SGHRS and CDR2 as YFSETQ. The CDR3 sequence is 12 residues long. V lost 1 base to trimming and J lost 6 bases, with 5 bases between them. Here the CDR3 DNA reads TGCGCCAGCAGCTTGACCTTCAATGAGCAGTTCTTC. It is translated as CASSLTFNEQFF.

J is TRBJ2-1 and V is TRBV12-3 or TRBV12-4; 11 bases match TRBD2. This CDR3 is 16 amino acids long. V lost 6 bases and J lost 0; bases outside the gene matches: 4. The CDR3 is CASRSTSGASYNEQFF. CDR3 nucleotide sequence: TGTGCCAGCAGATCGACTAGCGGGGCCTCCTACAATGAGCAGTTCTTC.

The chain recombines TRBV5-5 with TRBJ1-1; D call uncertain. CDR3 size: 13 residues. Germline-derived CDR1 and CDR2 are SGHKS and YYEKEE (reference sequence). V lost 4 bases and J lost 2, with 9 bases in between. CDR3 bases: TGTGCCAGCAGCGCGGACCCTAACACTGAAGCTTTCTTT. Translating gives CASSADPNTEAFF.

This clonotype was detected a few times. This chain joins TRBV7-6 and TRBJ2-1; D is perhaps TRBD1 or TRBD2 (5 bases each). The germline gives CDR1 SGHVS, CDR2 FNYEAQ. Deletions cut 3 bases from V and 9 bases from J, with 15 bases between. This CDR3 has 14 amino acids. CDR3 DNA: TGTGCCAGCAGCTTCGGGGCTCAACTGGGTGAGCAGTTCTTC. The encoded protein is CASSFGAQLGEQFF. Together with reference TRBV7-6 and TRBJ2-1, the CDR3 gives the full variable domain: GAGVSQSPRYKVTKRGQDVALRCDPISGHVSLYWYRQALGQGPEFLTYFNYEAQQDKSGLPNDRFSAERPEGSISTLTIQRTEQRDSAMYRCASSFGAQLGEQFFGPGTRLTVL.